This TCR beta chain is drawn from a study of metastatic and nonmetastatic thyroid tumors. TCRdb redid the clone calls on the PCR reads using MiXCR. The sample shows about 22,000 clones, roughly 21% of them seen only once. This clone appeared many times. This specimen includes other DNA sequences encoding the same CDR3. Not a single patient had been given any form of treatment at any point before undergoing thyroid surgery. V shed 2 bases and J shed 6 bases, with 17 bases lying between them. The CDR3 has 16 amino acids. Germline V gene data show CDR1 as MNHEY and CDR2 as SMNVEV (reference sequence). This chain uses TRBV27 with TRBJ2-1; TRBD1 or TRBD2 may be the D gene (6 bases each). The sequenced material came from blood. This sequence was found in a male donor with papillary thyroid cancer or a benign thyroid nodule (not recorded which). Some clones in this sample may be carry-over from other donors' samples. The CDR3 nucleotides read TGTGCCAGCAGTTTAAGCCAAGGGGGGTCGGTCAATGAGCAGTTCTTC. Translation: CASSLSQGGSVNEQFF.